These T cell receptor beta chains were read from a single sample in a study of blood T cell repertoires in COVID-19. Measured with immunoSEQ multiplex PCR; TCRdb has only the in-frame clones, and not every one. Of tens of thousands of clones in the sample, approximately 80% were seen once. Sequencing input: peripheral blood. All receptors come from a man aged 50-60 years with active or convalescent COVID-19. The CDR3 runs from the conserved cysteine through the conserved F or W. D genes are given only for firm matches. Not every row has a clone size; where given, it reads once, few, many or a size class.

>NA|TRBD1|TRBJ2-5|TRBV11-1
CASSLVSQGARETQYF
TGTGCCAGCAGCTTAGTGAGTCAGGGGGCGCGAGAGACCCAGTACTTC
>NA|TRBD1|TRBJ2-7|TRBV6-6
CASSYRGTGREEQYF
TGTGCCAGCAGTTACAGGGGGACAGGCCGGGAAGAGCAGTACTTC
>NA|NA|TRBJ2-4|TRBV12-2
CASRCRWEGVAGLLAKNIQYF
TGTGCAAGTCGTTGCCGATGGGAGGGGGTAGCCGGACTCCTAGCCAAAAACATTCAGTACTTC
>few|TRBD2|TRBJ2-1|TRBV10-3
CAISEAGGRFNEQFF
TGTGCCATCAGTGAGGCGGGGGGGCGATTTAATGAGCAGTTCTTC
>NA|NA|TRBJ2-7|TRBV13
CASSFLQGGDEQYF
TGTGCCAGCAGCTTTCTTCAGGGAGGCGACGAGCAGTACTTC
>NA|NA|TRBJ2-5|TRBV10-3
CAISGGGGPETQYF
TGTGCCATCAGCGGGGGTGGGGGTCCAGAGACCCAGTACTTC
>once|TRBD1|TRBJ2-7|TRBV5-1
CASSQTGSNEQYF
TGCGCCAGCAGCCAGACAGGGAGCAACGAGCAGTACTTC
>NA|NA|TRBJ2-3|TRBV12-3/TRBV12-4
CASSPGEGDTQYF
TGTGCCAGCAGCCCCGGGGAAGGGGATACGCAGTATTTT
>NA|NA|TRBJ2-1|TRBV18
CASSPDYANEQFF
TGTGCCAGCTCACCGGACTACGCCAATGAGCAGTTCTTC
>medium-sized|NA|TRBJ1-1|TRBV19
CARHGGVGGGAFF
TGTGCCCGCCATGGGGGGGTGGGGGGGGGAGCTTTCTTT
>NA|NA|TRBJ2-7|TRBV6-1
CASSENTGISYEQYF
TGTGCCAGCAGTGAAAATACCGGGATCTCCTACGAGCAGTACTTC
>once|TRBD1|TRBJ1-2|TRBV7-8
CASSLELGQGTYGYTF
TGTGCCAGCAGCTTAGAGCTCGGACAGGGAACCTATGGCTACACCTTC
>NA|TRBD1|TRBJ1-2|TRBV11-2
CASSISNRGGYTF
TGTGCCAGCAGCATAAGTAACAGGGGAGGCTACACCTTC
>few|NA|TRBJ1-4|TRBV9
CASSVAGAANEKLFF
TGTGCCAGCAGCGTAGCTGGGGCGGCTAATGAAAAACTGTTTTTT
>NA|TRBD1|TRBJ1-2|TRBV5-1
CASSSLGQQNYGYTF
TGCGCCAGCAGCTCCCTGGGACAGCAAAACTATGGCTACACCTTC
>NA|NA|TRBJ2-3|TRBV30
CAWTGGLGTDTQYF
TGTGCCTGGACTGGCGGGTTGGGCACAGATACGCAGTATTTT
>NA|NA|TRBJ1-2|TRBV15
CATSRDAGNYGYTF
TGTGCCACCAGCAGAGACGCGGGGAACTATGGCTACACCTTC
>NA|TRBD1|TRBJ2-7|TRBV29-1
CSVEEGQGLHDAYEQYF
TGCAGCGTTGAAGAAGGACAGGGACTCCATGACGCCTACGAGCAGTACTTC
>NA|TRBD2|TRBJ2-7|TRBV5-4
CASSLGRGGLYEQYF
TGTGCCAGCAGCTTGGGGCGGGGGGGCCTCTACGAGCAGTACTTC
>NA|NA|TRBJ1-2|TRBV12-3/TRBV12-4
CASSFGLYGYTF
TGTGCCAGCAGTTTTGGACTTTATGGCTACACCTTC
>NA|NA|TRBJ1-2|TRBV6-5
CASSSHRDGYTF
TGTGCCAGCAGTAGCCACAGGGATGGCTACACCTTC
>NA|NA|TRBJ1-1|TRBV10-3
CAIGPQEGEAFF
TGTGCCATTGGCCCTCAGGAGGGAGAAGCTTTCTTT
>NA|NA|TRBJ1-1|TRBV19
CASSIQGLYTEAFF
TGTGCCAGTAGTATTCAGGGATTGTACACTGAAGCTTTCTTT